The T cell receptor (beta chain) under discussion was sequenced for a study of T cells after yellow fever vaccination. Study-wide findings and caveats: CD4 and CD8 compartments shared a small share of clonotypes. The booster response re-showed most primary clones: approximately 95% CD4, more than 70% CD8.

This clonotype came up many times. Antigen unknown. Each CDR3 protein is one row after TCRdb ran MiXCR on the 5' RACE reads. There are about 220,000 distinct CDR3 sequences in the sample; about 3% occur only once, and around 3% lies in the top ten. The CDR3 is made up of 11 amino acids. CDR1 is SGHAT and CDR2 is FQNNGV in the germline V gene. V lost 0 bases, J lost 12 bases, and 6 bases lay in between. V is TRBV11-2 and J is TRBJ2-1; D remains ambiguous. Material: CD4+ T cells sorted from PBMCs, obtained 10 days after the yellow fever booster vaccination. The clonotype was recovered from a young man who received the YFV17D yellow fever vaccine. The chain's CDR3 is CASSLDWVQFF. The CDR3 region has the DNA TGTGCCAGCAGCTTAGATTGGGTGCAGTTCTTC. Variable domain in full (rest from reference TRBV11-2 and TRBJ2-1): EAGVAQSPRYKIIEKRQSVAFWCNPISGHATLYWYQQILGQGPKLLIQFQNNGVVDDSQLPKDRFSAERLKGVDSTLKIQPAKLEDSAVYLCASSLDWVQFFGPGTRLTVL.